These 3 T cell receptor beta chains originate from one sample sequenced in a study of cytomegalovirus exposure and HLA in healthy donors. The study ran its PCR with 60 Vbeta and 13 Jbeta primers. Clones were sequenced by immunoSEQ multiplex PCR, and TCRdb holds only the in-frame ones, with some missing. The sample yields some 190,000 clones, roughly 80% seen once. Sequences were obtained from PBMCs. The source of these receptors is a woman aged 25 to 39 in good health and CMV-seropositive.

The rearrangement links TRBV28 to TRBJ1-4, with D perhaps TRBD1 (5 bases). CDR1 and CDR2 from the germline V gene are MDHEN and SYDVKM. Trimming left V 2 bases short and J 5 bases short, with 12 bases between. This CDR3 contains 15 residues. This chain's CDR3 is CASSLIQGTNEKLFF. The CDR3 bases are TGTGCCAGCAGTTTAATCCAGGGTACCAATGAAAAACTGTTTTTT. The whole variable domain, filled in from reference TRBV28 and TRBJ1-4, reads DVKVTQSSRYLVKRTGEKVFLECVQDMDHENMFWYRQDPGLGLRLIYFSYDVKMKEKGDIPEGYSVSREKKERFSLILESASTNQTSMYLCASSLIQGTNEKLFFGSGTQLSVL.

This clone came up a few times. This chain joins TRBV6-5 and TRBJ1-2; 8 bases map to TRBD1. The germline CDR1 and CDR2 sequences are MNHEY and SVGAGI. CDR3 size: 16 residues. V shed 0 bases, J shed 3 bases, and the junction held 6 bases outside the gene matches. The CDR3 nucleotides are TGTGCCAGCAGTTACTCACAGGGGGAATTTTACTATGGCTACACCTTC. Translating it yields CASSYSQGEFYYGYTF.

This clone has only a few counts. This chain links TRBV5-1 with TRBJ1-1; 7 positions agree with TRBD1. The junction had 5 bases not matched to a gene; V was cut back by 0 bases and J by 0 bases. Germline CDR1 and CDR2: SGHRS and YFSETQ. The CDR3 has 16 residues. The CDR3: CASSLEGASLNTEAFF. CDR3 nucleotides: TGCGCCAGCAGCTTGGAGGGGGCCTCCCTGAACACTGAAGCTTTCTTT.